This section outlines one T cell receptor beta chain sequence together with its context. Its antigen remains unidentified. These data are taken from a study of graft-versus-host responses after intestinal transplantation. Method: immunoSEQ multiplex PCR; TCRdb's copy keeps in-frame clones and lacks some. Here the sample spans tens of thousands of clones, 85% to 90% being singletons. The trim removed 1 base at V and 3 bases at J, leaving 4 bases unmatched. The length of the CDR3 is 16 residues. CDR1 and CDR2 (germline): MNHNY, SVGAGI (reference sequence). The rearrangement links TRBV6-6 to TRBJ1-4, with 8 nucleotides matching TRBD1. This clonotype originated in a human donor who received an intestinal transplant. The sample here was unstimulated CD4+ T cells sorted from spleen or lymph node cells, taken before intestinal transplant. Here the CDR3 reads CASSYWVTGANEKLFF. In nucleotides, the CDR3 is TGTGCCAGCAGTTACTGGGTGACAGGGGCTAATGAAAAACTGTTTTTT.